One and the same sample provided the 9 T cell receptor beta chains below, sequenced in a study of long-term antiretroviral therapy in people with HIV. An immunoSEQ assay, version v3.0, was performed at survey level. This table comes from immunoSEQ multiplex PCR, and its TCRdb copy is limited to in-frame clones, with some not included. Of about 29,000 clones listed, about 94% were seen once; the top ten hold approximately 10%. This sample comprised unsorted PBMCs, obtained 6.2 years after starting antiretroviral therapy. These TCRs come from a man aged 35 to 55 with HIV.

This chain uses TRBV11-2 with TRBJ2-4, with 10 bases fitting TRBD2. In germline, CDR1 is SGHAT, CDR2 FQNNGV. CDR3 length equals 18 residues. V lost 3 bases and J lost 8; bases outside the gene matches: 16. The CDR3 sequence: CASSFEVSSGSNRDIQYF. The CDR3 coding sequence is TGTGCCAGCAGCTTCGAGGTGTCTAGCGGGAGTAATAGGGACATTCAGTACTTC.

V usage is TRBV5-6 and J usage is TRBJ2-7, with 9 bases lining up with TRBD1. Germline values: CDR1 SGHDT, CDR2 YYEEEE. V was clipped by 3 bases and J by 2 bases; unmatched bases: 6. The CDR3 runs to 15 residues. The CDR3 loop reads CASSSGDRDPYEQYF. CDR3 nucleotides: TGTGCCAGCAGCTCCGGGGACAGGGACCCCTACGAGCAGTACTTC.

The V gene is TRBV13, the J gene TRBJ1-2; a weak D match, TRBD1 (5 bases). Trimming cost V 4 bases and J 3 bases, with 21 bases left between them. Germline lookup yields CDR1 PRHDT and CDR2 FYEKMQ (reference sequence). The CDR3 length is 17 residues. CDR3 nucleotide sequence: TGTGCCAGCAGCTCGACCCGGGACCGAGGGATTGACTATGGCTACACCTTC. The encoded protein is CASSSTRDRGIDYGYTF.

The rearrangement links TRBV12-1 to TRBJ2-3; whether TRBD2, the table's D call, matches the DNA was not checked. TRBV12-1 is a known pseudogene. This CDR3 region has 10 residues. Written as DNA, the CDR3 is TGTGCCAGCAACCATCGGACGCAGTATTTT. This codes for CASNHRTQYF.

Here the CDR3 reads CASSQDRSRGAEAFF. In DNA, the CDR3 is TGTGCCAGCAGCCAAGACAGGTCGAGAGGCGCTGAAGCTTTCTTT. The chain recombines TRBV6-5 with TRBJ1-1, with D perhaps TRBD1 (6 bases). The CDR3 totals 15 residues. CDR1 is MNHEY, CDR2 SVGAGI, per germline. Trimming cost V 6 bases and J 6 bases, with 20 bases left between them.

The V and J genes are TRBV19 and TRBJ1-3, with a possible D match to TRBD1 (6 bases). Trimming took 7 bases from V and 1 from J, leaving 8 bases between them. The CDR3 consists of 13 residues. Germline CDR1 is LNHDA and CDR2 is SQIVND (reference sequence). The CDR3 DNA sequence: TGTGCCAGTACAGGGGCGTCTGGAAACACCATATATTTT. Protein: CASTGASGNTIYF.

This chain uses TRBV29-1 with TRBJ2-7; 10 bases fit TRBD2. The germline gives CDR1 SQVTM, CDR2 ANQGSEA. CDR3 length: 14 residues. V was clipped by 3 bases and J by 4 bases; unmatched bases: 6. CDR3 DNA: TGCAGCGTTGAGGTAGCTAGCGGGGGTTACGAGCAGTACTTC. It encodes CSVEVASGGYEQYF.

The chain carries TRBV5-1 and TRBJ1-4; D possibly corresponds to TRBD1 (5 bases). CDR1 SGHRS and CDR2 YFSETQ come from the germline V gene. Between the trimmed V and J ends, which lost 2 bases and 6 bases, there was a span of 14 bases. The CDR3 consists of 15 residues. CDR3 residues: CASSLTGVLDEKLFF. The CDR3 nucleotides are TGCGCCAGCAGCTTAACGGGGGTTTTGGATGAAAAACTGTTTTTT.

The chain employs TRBV6-6 and TRBJ2-3; 9 nucleotides match TRBD1. Germline loops: CDR1 MNHNY, CDR2 SVGAGI (reference sequence). V dropped 3 bases and J dropped 3; count of bases not matched to a gene: 4. The CDR3 is 15 residues long. As DNA, the CDR3 is TGTGCCAGCAGTTATCCCGGACAGGGGACAGATACGCAGTATTTT. Its translation: CASSYPGQGTDTQYF.